These 16 T cell receptor beta chains were sequenced from one sample in a study of identical twins. One entry per CDR3 protein results from TCRdb running MiXCR on the 5' RACE reads. The sample has 1.5 million to 2 million distinct CDR3 sequences, roughly 35% seen once. The sequenced sample consisted of cord blood. These TCRs come from a newborn girl in good health.

CDR3 in DNA: TGTGCCAGCAGTGAAGGAGGGTTAGGCACAGATACGCAGTATTTT. Residues: CASSEGGLGTDTQYF. J is TRBJ2-3 and V is TRBV2, with a tentative D call TRBD2 (5 bases). This CDR3 contains 15 residues. Trimming took 1 base from V and 1 from J, leaving 9 bases between them. Germline lookup yields CDR1 SNHLY and CDR2 FYNNEI. The full variable domain, its missing parts supplied by reference TRBV2 and TRBJ2-3, is EPEVTQTPSHQVTQMGQEVILRCVPISNHLYFYWYRQILGQKVEFLVSFYNNEISEKSEIFDDQFSVERPDGSNFTLKIRSTKLEDSAMYFCASSEGGLGTDTQYFGPGTRLTVL.

The V call is TRBV20-1, the J call TRBJ1-1; 9 nucleotides agree with TRBD1. The length of the CDR3 is 16 residues. Trimming at V came to 1 base and at J to 4 bases, leaving 10 bases not matched to a gene. The germline gives CDR1 DFQATT, CDR2 SNEGSKA (reference sequence). CDR3 sequence reads: CSARGKHRGRGTEAFF. As DNA, the CDR3 is TGCAGTGCTAGAGGAAAACACAGGGGGCGAGGCACTGAAGCTTTCTTT.

This clonotype was observed a few times. J is TRBJ2-7 and V is TRBV6-5, with a possible D match to TRBD1 (5 bases). Germline CDR1 is MNHEY and CDR2 is SVGAGI. This CDR3 is built from 14 residues. Trimming cost V 6 bases and J 2 bases, with 14 bases left between them. The CDR3 reads CASRQTQVPYEQYF. Written as DNA, the CDR3 is TGTGCCAGCAGGCAGACACAGGTACCCTACGAGCAGTACTTC.

The CDR3 sequence: CASSLELGQGDEKLFF. For the CDR3, the DNA is TGCGCCAGCAGCTTGGAGCTGGGACAGGGGGATGAAAAACTGTTTTTT. The rearrangement links TRBV5-1 to TRBJ1-4; 11 positions match TRBD1. The trim removed 0 bases at V and 6 bases at J, leaving 4 bases unmatched. The CDR3 has 16 amino acids. Germline-derived CDR1 and CDR2 are SGHRS and YFSETQ.

The chain joins TRBV27 to TRBJ2-7; D possibly matches TRBD1 or TRBD2 (5 bases each). This CDR3 is built from 13 residues. From germline, CDR1 is MNHEY and CDR2 SMNVEV (reference sequence). The V end was cut by 4 bases, the J end by 2 bases, with 9 bases between. For the CDR3, the DNA is TGTGCCAGCAGTTGGGTGGGGGCCTACGAGCAGTACTTC. As protein: CASSWVGAYEQYF.

Only a few counts were recorded for this clonotype. This sequence joins TRBV4-2 and TRBJ2-3; possible D gene TRBD2, 6 bases. Germline-derived CDR1 and CDR2 are LGHNA and YNFKEQ. Trimming took off 5 bases at V and 5 bases at J, with 17 bases between the two ends. The CDR3 covers 15 residues. Here the CDR3 reads CASSSGDSQRDTQYF. In nucleotides, the CDR3 is TGTGCCAGCAGCAGTGGGGACTCACAACGAGATACGCAGTATTTT.

V usage is TRBV6-1 and J usage is TRBJ1-2; possible D gene TRBD1, 6 bases. With 6 bases removed from V and 4 bases from J, the gap between germline ends came to 12 bases. The CDR3 loop spans 13 amino acids. The germline V gene encodes CDR1 MNHNS and CDR2 SASEGT. CDR3 DNA sequence: TGTGCCAGCAGGGGGACACCTCCCTATGGCTACACCTTC. This translates into CASRGTPPYGYTF.

This clonotype was seen a few times. This chain connects TRBV12-3 or TRBV12-4 to TRBJ2-3; 7 positions agree with TRBD2. This CDR3 spans 14 amino acids. The V and J ends lost 6 bases and 4 bases, in that order; junction bases with no gene match: 7. The CDR3 reads CASSKTSRADTQYF. The CDR3 DNA is TGTGCCAGCAGCAAGACTAGCAGGGCAGATACGCAGTATTTT.

As regards this clonotype: The junction departs from germline at one end; a sequencing error may be responsible. The chain combines TRBV2 with TRBJ1-5; D call uncertain. Germline V gene lookup returns CDR1 SNHLY and CDR2 FYNNEI. This CDR3 region has 15 residues. This chain's CDR3 is CASSEALRLRQPQHF. DNA of the CDR3: TGTGCCAGCAGTGAAGCGCTGAGGCTTAGGCAGCCCCAGCATTTC.

This clonotype has only a few counts. The CDR3 region is CASSPDVRDTQYF. The CDR3 DNA is TGCGCCAGCAGTCCAGACGTTCGGGATACGCAGTATTTT. The rearrangement links TRBV5-1 to TRBJ2-3; no clear D. Germline loops: CDR1 SGHRS, CDR2 YFSETQ. This CDR3 has 13 amino acids. Trimming pared 5 bases from V and 6 bases from J, leaving 13 bases between.

The rearrangement uses TRBV7-9 and TRBJ2-5, with TRBD2 matching 12 bases. The V segment lost 3 bases and the J segment 11 bases; nucleotides outside the gene matches: 13. This CDR3 is 16 amino acids long. Germline CDR1 is SEHNR and CDR2 is FQNEAQ (reference sequence). In nucleotides, the CDR3 is TGTGCCAGCAGCTTTCGGCTAGCGGGGGGGTACGATGAGCAGTACTTC. It codes for CASSFRLAGGYDEQYF.

The chain links TRBV12-3 or TRBV12-4 to TRBJ2-6; D gene unclear. The CDR3 has 16 residues. V was cut by 3 bases and J by 0 bases, with 9 bases left in between. The chain's CDR3 is CASSLQRTSGANVLTF. The CDR3 nucleotides read TGTGCCAGCAGTTTGCAAAGAACCTCTGGGGCCAACGTCCTGACTTTC.

The V gene is TRBV20-1, the J gene TRBJ1-1; D perhaps matches TRBD1 (5 bases). From germline, CDR1 is DFQATT and CDR2 SNEGSKA (reference sequence). CDR3 length: 14 residues. The V end lost 6 bases, the J end lost 6 bases, and 20 bases lay between the germline ends. CDR3 region: CSAIPGPLNPEAFF. CDR3 DNA: TGCAGTGCCATACCGGGACCCCTAAACCCTGAAGCTTTCTTT.

V usage is TRBV29-1 and J usage is TRBJ2-7, with TRBD2 matching over 13 bases. CDR1 is SQVTM and CDR2 is ANQGSEA in the germline V gene. With V trimmed by 6 bases and J by 4 bases, 9 bases remained unmatched. The CDR3 is 15 residues long. CDR3 in DNA: TGCAGCGTCACCGGGACTAGCGGGGCCTTATACGAGCAGTACTTC. Protein: CSVTGTSGALYEQYF.

This clonotype turned up a few times. This chain links TRBV5-6 with TRBJ1-5; D is unclear. The CDR3 extends over 12 amino acids. V was shortened by 2 bases and J by 5 bases, with 5 bases between the two germline ends. The germline gives CDR1 SGHDT, CDR2 YYEEEE. CDR3 loop: CASSFGHQPQHF. The CDR3, as DNA: TGTGCCAGCAGCTTCGGCCATCAGCCCCAGCATTTT.

The table lists this clonotype with a few counts. The V and J genes are TRBV13 and TRBJ1-2, with D unresolved. CDR1 is PRHDT and CDR2 is FYEKMQ in the germline V gene (reference sequence). Trimming removed 0 bases at V and 4 bases at J, with 9 bases between. There are 14 residues in the CDR3. CDR3 DNA sequence: TGTGCCAGCAGCTTAGGGGCGCGGGGCTATGGCTACACCTTC. It specifies CASSLGARGYGYTF.